This T cell receptor beta chain derives from a study of CD39 and CD103 CD8 tumor-infiltrating T cells. This table comes from immunoSEQ multiplex PCR, and its TCRdb copy is limited to in-frame clones, with some not included. The top ten clones hold 12% of a sample with under 5,000 clones, about 66% of them seen once. Sequencing input: CD8+ T cells sorted from blood. As for subset: total memory CD8 T cells (CD45RA-CCR7+/-) from blood or uninvolved lymph node. The receptor was derived from a human donor with head and neck squamous cell carcinoma.

The CDR3 region has the DNA TGTGCCAGCAGCGATTACGCGGGAGGGGACACTGAAGCTTTCTTT. This codes for CASSDYAGGDTEAFF. This chain connects TRBV27 to TRBJ1-1; TRBD1 is a possible D gene (5 bases). Looked up from germline, CDR1 is MNHEY and CDR2 is SMNVEV (reference sequence). The ends were cut back, 6 bases at V and 3 bases at J, with 17 bases in the middle. The CDR3 loop spans 15 amino acids.